This passage covers 14 T cell receptor beta chains from one sample sequenced in a study of blood T cell repertoires in COVID-19. TCRdb's table, derived via immunoSEQ multiplex PCR, lists solely in-frame clones and lacks some. The data contain about 140,000 clones, around 90% of them singletons. The sequenced sample was peripheral blood. The receptors originated from a woman aged 55-69 years with acute or convalescent COVID-19.

The chain recombines TRBV3-1 (or the pseudogene TRBV3-2) with TRBJ2-5; TRBD2 matches at 14 bases. This CDR3 comprises 18 residues. With V trimmed by 0 bases and J by 5 bases, 8 bases remained unmatched. Germline V lookup: CDR1 LGHDT, CDR2 YNNKEL (reference sequence). CDR3 sequence reads: CASSQEARLAGGPETQYF. CDR3 coding DNA: TGTGCCAGCAGCCAAGAAGCCCGACTAGCGGGGGGGCCGGAGACCCAGTACTTC.

This chain uses TRBV7-8 with TRBJ1-3; TRBD1 matches 9 bases. The V segment lost 4 bases and the J segment 4 bases; nucleotides outside the gene matches: 8. This CDR3 is 16 amino acids long. Germline assignment: CDR1 SGHVS and CDR2 FQNEAQ. Here the CDR3 reads CASSSREGTGGNTIYF. DNA for the CDR3: TGTGCCAGCAGCTCCAGGGAGGGGACAGGGGGAAACACCATATATTTT.

The chain couples TRBV2 to TRBJ2-5, with D hard to call. Germline V lookup: CDR1 SNHLY, CDR2 FYNNEI. Trimming took 2 bases from V and 6 from J, leaving 7 bases between them. CDR3 length: 12 amino acids. This CDR3 is CASSEQAQTQYF. CDR3 in DNA: TGTGCCAGCAGTGAACAAGCGCAGACCCAGTACTTC. The variable domain in full, with the rest retrieved from reference TRBV2 and TRBJ2-5, is EPEVTQTPSHQVTQMGQEVILRCVPISNHLYFYWYRQILGQKVEFLVSFYNNEISEKSEIFDDQFSVERPDGSNFTLKIRSTKLEDSAMYFCASSEQAQTQYFGPGTRLLVL.

The chain links TRBV7-9 to TRBJ1-1; 9 bases are shared with TRBD1. In germline, CDR1 is SEHNR, CDR2 FQNEAQ (reference sequence). The CDR3 loop spans 15 amino acids. With V trimmed by 6 bases and J by 1 base, 6 bases remained unmatched. CDR3 amino acids: CASRGTGTGNTEAFF. Here the CDR3 DNA reads TGTGCCAGCAGGGGGACAGGGACTGGGAACACTGAAGCTTTCTTT.

The chain employs TRBV9 and TRBJ1-2; 7 bases map to TRBD1. The J segment lost 6 bases and the V segment lost 2 bases, leaving 4 bases of the junction unmatched. Germline V gives CDR1 SGDLS, CDR2 YYNGEE. This CDR3 is built from 13 residues. The DNA for the CDR3 is TGTGCCAGCAGCGTGCGACAGGGTGATGGCTACACCTTC. This encodes CASSVRQGDGYTF.

This chain connects TRBV5-1 to TRBJ2-3; D remains unclear. In germline, CDR1 is SGHRS, CDR2 YFSETQ. This CDR3 spans 17 amino acids. V was cut by 0 bases and J by 0 bases, with 14 bases left in between. CDR3: CASSLDPESLSTDTQYF. The DNA for the CDR3 is TGCGCCAGCAGCTTGGACCCTGAGAGTCTTAGCACAGATACGCAGTATTTT.

The chain has TRBV6-6 and TRBJ2-7; TRBD1 is a possible D gene (5 bases). The V end was cut by 4 bases, the J end by 4 bases, with 14 bases between. Germline values: CDR1 MNHNY, CDR2 SVGAGI (reference sequence). The CDR3 covers 14 residues. CDR3 DNA: TGTGCCAGCAGTTCTACAAGGGGCGATTACGAGCAGTACTTC. It translates to CASSSTRGDYEQYF.

This chain links TRBV5-4 with TRBJ1-2; 10 bases match TRBD1. The V gene's germline CDR1 is SGHNT and CDR2 YYREEE (reference sequence). J lost 8 bases, V lost 4 bases, and 5 bases had no gene match. The CDR3 loop spans 13 amino acids. CDR3 in DNA: TGTGCCAGCAGCCGACAGGGGGCTTGGGGCTACACCTTC. The encoded protein is CASSRQGAWGYTF.

V is TRBV6-2 or TRBV6-3 and J is TRBJ2-7, with D possibly matching TRBD2 (6 bases). Looked up from germline, CDR1 is MNHEY and CDR2 is SVGEGT. Trimming left V 5 bases short and J 4 bases short, with 18 bases between. The CDR3 runs 15 residues. The CDR3 loop is CASSRPGTGEYEQYF. For the CDR3, the DNA is TGTGCCAGCAGTCGGCCCGGGACTGGGGAATACGAGCAGTACTTC.

The V and J genes are TRBV6-5 and TRBJ1-2; possibly TRBD1 for D (5 bases). Trimming stripped 0 bases from V and 5 bases from J, with 13 bases between. There are 15 residues in the CDR3. The germline V gene has CDR1 MNHEY and CDR2 SVGAGI. CDR3 protein: CASSYSAGGFYGYTF. CDR3 in DNA: TGTGCCAGCAGTTACTCGGCTGGGGGGTTTTATGGCTACACCTTC.

The CDR3: CASSDGQSMDTEAFF. CDR3 sequence (DNA): TGTGCCAGCAGCGACGGACAGTCTATGGACACTGAAGCTTTCTTT. The chain recombines TRBV9 with TRBJ1-1; possibly TRBD1 for D (6 bases). V lost 3 bases and J lost 3, with 15 bases in between. This CDR3 is 15 amino acids long. Per the germline V gene, CDR1 is SGDLS and CDR2 is YYNGEE.

V usage is TRBV18 and J usage is TRBJ1-2, with TRBD1 as a possible D gene (5 bases). The V gene's germline CDR1 is KGHSH and CDR2 LQKENI. The CDR3 is made up of 15 amino acids. Trimming shortened V by 0 bases and J by 2 bases, and 10 bases separated the two germline ends. This CDR3 reads CASSPPAGINYGYTF. CDR3 DNA: TGTGCCAGCTCACCACCGGCAGGGATCAACTATGGCTACACCTTC. The full variable domain, completed using reference TRBV18 and TRBJ1-2, is NAGVMQNPRHLVRRRGQEARLRCSPMKGHSHVYWYRQLPEEGLKFMVYLQKENIIDESGMPKERFSAEFPKEGPSILRIQQVVRGDSAAYFCASSPPAGINYGYTFGSGTRLTVV.

The chain uses TRBV5-6 and TRBJ1-1; D remains ambiguous. There are 13 residues in the CDR3. Trimming stripped 1 base from V and 4 bases from J, with 8 bases between. Germline loops: CDR1 SGHDT, CDR2 YYEEEE. CDR3 loop: CASSLYGGTEAFF. The CDR3 DNA follows: TGTGCCAGCAGCTTGTATGGAGGCACTGAAGCTTTCTTT.

This clone was detected a few times. The rearrangement links TRBV15 to TRBJ2-1, with D possibly matching TRBD1 (6 bases). Trimming pared 5 bases from V and 5 bases from J, leaving 13 bases between. CDR1 and CDR2 from the germline V gene are LNHNV and YYDKDF (reference sequence). This CDR3 region has 14 residues. CDR3 coding DNA: TGTGCCACCAGCCGGGACATTTCTAACAATGAGCAGTTCTTC. This translates into CATSRDISNNEQFF.